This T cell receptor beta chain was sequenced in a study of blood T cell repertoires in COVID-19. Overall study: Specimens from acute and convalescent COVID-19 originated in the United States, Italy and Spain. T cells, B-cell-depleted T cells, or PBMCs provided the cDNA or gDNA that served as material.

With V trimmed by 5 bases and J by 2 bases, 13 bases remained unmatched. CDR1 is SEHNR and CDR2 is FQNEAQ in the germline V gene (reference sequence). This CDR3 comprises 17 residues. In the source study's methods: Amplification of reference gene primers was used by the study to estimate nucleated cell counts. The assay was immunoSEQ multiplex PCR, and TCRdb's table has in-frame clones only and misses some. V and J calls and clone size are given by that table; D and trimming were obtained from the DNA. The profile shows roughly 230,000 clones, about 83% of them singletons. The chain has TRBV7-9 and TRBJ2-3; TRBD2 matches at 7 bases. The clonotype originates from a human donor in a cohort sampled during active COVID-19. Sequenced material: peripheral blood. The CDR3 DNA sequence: TGTGCCAGCAGCCTATTAGAGGGAGGGCATCCCACAGATACGCAGTATTTT. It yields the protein CASSLLEGGHPTDTQYF.